A single sample gave rise to the 17 T cell receptor beta chains below, sequenced in a study of CD8 T cells in Susac syndrome. Random hexamers were used to reverse transcribe the RNA input (about 0.5 to 1 ug). MiXCR was run by TCRdb on the immunoSEQ multiplex PCR reads, yielding one entry per CDR3 protein. The sample consists of about 90,000 distinct CDR3 sequences, approximately 92% of them appearing once. Sequencing was performed on CD8+ T cells from PBMCs. The receptors originated from a human donor in good health.

In DNA form, the CDR3 reads TGTGCCAGCGGCCACAGGGGAGGCCCACCCCATGGCTACACCTTC. Translation gives CASGHRGGPPHGYTF. The chain joins TRBV5-8 to TRBJ1-2; 7 bases map to TRBD1. The CDR3 has 15 residues. The germline gives CDR1 SGHTS, CDR2 YDEGEE. With 7 bases clipped from V and 6 bases from J, the junction kept 15 bases outside the gene matches.

The chain is built from TRBV20-1 and TRBJ2-3, with TRBD1 matching 8 bases. V lost 3 bases, J lost 2 bases, and 4 bases stayed unmatched. Germline CDR1 and CDR2: DFQATT and SNEGSKA (reference sequence). The CDR3 is made up of 14 amino acids. The CDR3 DNA is TGCAGTGCTAGTTGGACAGGGCCCACAGATACGCAGTATTTT. Its translation: CSASWTGPTDTQYF.

The V call is TRBV6-5, the J call TRBJ2-7; 7 bases align to TRBD1. This CDR3 is built from 14 residues. V trimming: 2 bases; J trimming: 4 bases; junction bases outside the gene matches: 5. Germline CDR1 reads MNHEY; CDR2 reads SVGAGI. The CDR3 loop reads CASSYDRDLYEQYF. CDR3 in DNA: TGTGCCAGCAGTTACGACAGGGATCTATACGAGCAGTACTTC.

As to this clonotype: Germline is not matched at one junction end, which may reflect a read error. The gene calls are TRBV5-6 and TRBJ1-2; tentative D call: TRBD1 (5 bases). Germline V gene sequence: CDR1 SGHDT, CDR2 YYEEEE. The CDR3 consists of 16 residues. The CDR3 region has the DNA TGTGCCAGCGGCTTGGCCCCACAGTGGGGGGGCTATGGCTACACCTTC. As protein: CASGLAPQWGGYGYTF.

This sequence joins TRBV5-1 and TRBJ2-3; D unclear. This CDR3 comprises 16 residues. The germline gives CDR1 SGHRS, CDR2 YFSETQ. The germline V and J ends were trimmed by 2 bases and 2 bases, with 15 bases remaining between them. The CDR3 loop is CASSFRAGEHTDTQYF. CDR3 nucleotides: TGCGCCAGCAGCTTTAGGGCAGGCGAGCACACAGATACGCAGTATTTT.

The gene calls are TRBV5-6 and TRBJ2-6; D possibly matches TRBD1 or TRBD2 (6 bases each). Germline lookup yields CDR1 SGHDT and CDR2 YYEEEE. The CDR3 extends over 17 amino acids. The V gene lost 0 bases and the J gene lost 1 base, with 11 bases spanning the gap. The CDR3 here is CASSLEQGLSGANVLTF. In DNA form, the CDR3 reads TGTGCCAGCAGCTTGGAACAGGGACTTTCTGGGGCCAACGTCCTGACTTTC.

This clonotype was found once. The rearrangement uses TRBV9 and TRBJ2-7, with a tentative D call TRBD2 (7 bases). Trimming took off 3 bases at V and 2 bases at J, with 12 bases between the two ends. The CDR3 is 14 residues long. The germline CDR1 and CDR2 sequences are SGDLS and YYNGEE. The CDR3 bases are TGTGCCAGCAGCGAAGGGGGGGGGACCTACGAGCAGTACTTC. It specifies CASSEGGGTYEQYF.

This clonotype has only a few counts. The chain uses TRBV19 and TRBJ2-7; the D is unclear. The CDR3 consists of 13 residues. With 8 bases removed from V and 1 base from J, the gap between germline ends came to 12 bases. Germline V lookup: CDR1 LNHDA, CDR2 SQIVND (reference sequence). CDR3 nucleotide sequence: TGTGCCAGTTCCCTAGGGCTTTCCTACGAGCAGTACTTC. Translating it yields CASSLGLSYEQYF.

The chain employs TRBV6-2 or TRBV6-3 and TRBJ2-1; 11 nucleotides line up with TRBD2. The ends lost 3 bases at V and 9 bases at J; junction bases unmatched: 7. CDR1 is MNHEY and CDR2 is SVGEGT in the germline V gene. The CDR3 consists of 15 residues. The CDR3 DNA reads TGTGCCAGCAGTTATGGGGTAGCGGGGGGGGGTGAGCAGTTCTTC. Translation: CASSYGVAGGGEQFF.

The chain is built from TRBV9 and TRBJ2-5, with TRBD2 as a possible D gene (6 bases). The CDR3 is 16 residues long. V gave up 3 bases and J gave up 2 bases, with 17 bases separating them. Germline V gene data show CDR1 as SGDLS and CDR2 as YYNGEE. The CDR3 region is CASSAKAGLPQETQYF. CDR3 bases: TGTGCCAGCAGCGCTAAGGCGGGGCTCCCTCAAGAGACCCAGTACTTC.

This sequence joins TRBV6-2 or TRBV6-3 and TRBJ2-1; D ambiguous. This CDR3 has 13 amino acids. V lost 6 bases and J 9 bases, leaving 15 bases between the germline ends. In germline, CDR1 is MNHEY, CDR2 SVGEGT. The CDR3 DNA reads as TGTGCCAGCAGCCTCACGCCCAGGATTGAGCAGTTCTTC. It specifies CASSLTPRIEQFF.

V gene TRBV7-8 combines with J gene TRBJ2-5, with 10 bases lining up with TRBD2. Germline lookup yields CDR1 SGHVS and CDR2 FQNEAQ. With 0 bases clipped from V and 5 bases from J, the junction kept 3 bases outside the gene matches. This CDR3 has 15 amino acids. The CDR3 bases are TGTGCCAGCAGCTTAGCAGCGGGGGGGCTTGAGACCCAGTACTTC. Translated: CASSLAAGGLETQYF.

The V gene is TRBV29-1, the J gene TRBJ2-5; 12 nucleotides match TRBD1. This CDR3 is built from 16 residues. Germline CDR1 and CDR2: SQVTM and ANQGSEA. V shed 1 base, J shed 4 bases, and the junction held 7 bases outside the gene matches. In DNA form, the CDR3 reads TGCAGCGTTGAAGCGTGGGGACAGGGGGCGCGAGAGACCCAGTACTTC. It codes for CSVEAWGQGARETQYF.

The genes are TRBV11-2 and TRBJ2-2, with a weak D call TRBD2 (6 bases). Germline V CDR1 and CDR2: SGHAT, FQNNGV. This CDR3 is 14 amino acids long. Trimming took off 5 bases at V and 2 bases at J, with 9 bases between the two ends. DNA for the CDR3: TGTGCCAGCAGCGCGGGACCTAACACCGGGGAGCTGTTTTTT. This sequence encodes CASSAGPNTGELFF.

V and J are TRBV6-5 and TRBJ2-5; D unclear. This CDR3 is 14 amino acids long. Trimming took 0 bases from V and 0 from J, leaving 5 bases between them. Germline V gives CDR1 MNHEY, CDR2 SVGAGI. CDR3 DNA sequence: TGTGCCAGCAGTTACTCAGAGTACCAAGAGACCCAGTACTTC. This translates into CASSYSEYQETQYF.

V gene TRBV29-1 combines with J gene TRBJ1-2; TRBD1 matches at 9 bases. The V and J ends lost 0 bases and 5 bases, in that order; junction bases with no gene match: 4. From germline, CDR1 is SQVTM and CDR2 ANQGSEA. The CDR3 length is 14 residues. For the CDR3, the DNA is TGCAGCGTTGAAGACCGGGACAGGGCTTATGGCTACACCTTC. Amino acids: CSVEDRDRAYGYTF.

The DNA for the CDR3 is TGTGCCAGTAAGGAGAACACTGAAGCTTTCTTT. Its protein product is CASKENTEAFF. The chain employs TRBV19 and TRBJ1-1; D is unresolved. This CDR3 is built from 11 residues. V lost 7 bases and J lost 1, with 4 bases in between. Germline V gene data show CDR1 as LNHDA and CDR2 as SQIVND (reference sequence).